The T cell receptor (beta chain) under discussion was sequenced for a study of blood T cell repertoires in COVID-19. Looking at the study overall: Samples representing acute and convalescent COVID-19 were sourced from the United States, Italy and Spain. From T cells, B-cell-depleted T cells, or PBMCs came the material, which was cDNA or gDNA.

The V end was cut by 3 bases, the J end by 7 bases, with 13 bases between. CDR1 is ENHRY, CDR2 SYGVKD, per germline. The CDR3 covers 15 residues. Original processing notes: Nucleated cell counts were estimated from reference gene primer amplification. Data came from immunoSEQ multiplex PCR; TCRdb stores just in-frame clones and leaves some out. That table furnishes V, J and clone size, whereas the DNA furnished D and trimming. Of under 200,000 clones in the sample, around 77% were seen once. The chain is built from TRBV10-3 and TRBJ1-6; D is perhaps TRBD1 (5 bases). Sequenced sample: peripheral blood. This sequence was found in a man between 60 and 75 years old with active or convalescent COVID-19. CDR3 sequence (DNA): TGTGCCATCAGTGAACAGCAGGGTGCAAATTCACCCCTCCACTTT. The encoded protein is CAISEQQGANSPLHF.